These T cell receptor beta chains were read from a single sample in a study of blood T cell repertoires in COVID-19. The data were produced by immunoSEQ multiplex PCR, yet TCRdb's version contains in-frame clones alone and is incomplete. The table lists roughly 350,000 clones, more than 85% of them singletons. Input material: PBMCs or T cells enriched from blood (not recorded which). The receptors here all came from a woman in her twenties or thirties who had recovered from COVID-19. CDR3s include the opening cysteine and the closing phenylalanine or tryptophan. A D gene is named only where the DNA matches it firmly. Some rows have no size entry. The others give once, few or many, or a class for an expanded clone.

>NA|TRBJ2-3|TRBV4-2|TRBD2
TGTGCCAGCAGCCCGGGGGGTACAGATACGCAGTATTTT
CASSPGGTDTQYF
>NA|TRBJ2-2|TRBV10-3|TRBD2
TGTGCCATCCGGGCAGTCGGAGGACTAGGTCGGATCGCGGAGCTGTTTTTT
CAIRAVGGLGRIAELFF
>NA|TRBJ1-5|TRBV4-3|NA
TGCGCCAGCAGCCAACCAGGTTCTCAGCCCCAGCATTTT
CASSQPGSQPQHF
>NA|TRBJ1-4|TRBV4-3|NA
TGCGCCAGCAGCCCCGAGACAGGTGATAATGAAAAACTGTTTTTT
CASSPETGDNEKLFF
>many|TRBJ2-7|TRBV28|NA
TGTGCCAGCAGTCACCCCCCTAGAGTTCGAGAGCAGTACTTC
CASSHPPRVREQYF
>once|TRBJ1-4|TRBV28|TRBD1
TGTGCCAGCAGTTACTCACAGGGGTCGGGTGAAAAACTGTTTTTT
CASSYSQGSGEKLFF
>NA|TRBJ2-7|TRBV18|TRBD2
TGTGCCAGCTCACCGGGACTAGCGGGAGTAGGGGCCTACGAGCAGTACTTC
CASSPGLAGVGAYEQYF
>NA|TRBJ2-1|TRBV10-3|TRBD1
TGTGCCATCAGTGAAGGGACAGTGCCCAATGAGCAGTTCTTC
CAISEGTVPNEQFF
>NA|TRBJ2-5|TRBV2|TRBD1
TGTGCCACCACTGGACAGGTCCAAGAGACCCAGTACTTC
CATTGQVQETQYF
>NA|TRBJ2-1|TRBV6-2/TRBV6-3|NA
TGTGCCAGCAGTGCGACTGGCAATGAGCAGTTCTTC
CASSATGNEQFF
>NA|TRBJ2-7|TRBV7-2|NA
TGTGCCAGCAGCCCCCGTTTGTCAGGGGAGCCCTACGAGCAGTACTTC
CASSPRLSGEPYEQYF
>once|TRBJ2-5|TRBV12-3/TRBV12-4|NA
TGTGCCAGCAGTTTCCTTGAGACCCAGTACTTC
CASSFLETQYF
>NA|TRBJ2-5|TRBV9|NA
TGTGCCAGCAGCGTTCAGGAGGGGTACCAAGAGACCCAGTACTTC
CASSVQEGYQETQYF
>NA|TRBJ2-7|TRBV6-2/TRBV6-3|TRBD1
TGTGCCAGCAGTCGGCCGGGACAGGGGGCGGGCGAGCAGTACTTC
CASSRPGQGAGEQYF
>NA|TRBJ2-1|TRBV6-5|NA
TGTGCCAGCAGTTACTTCCAGGAGGGGCACGAGCAGTTCTTC
CASSYFQEGHEQFF
>once|TRBJ1-2|TRBV19|NA
TGTGCCAGTAGTCTCTGGGCAGGGGTTAACTATGGCTACACCTTC
CASSLWAGVNYGYTF
>NA|TRBJ2-2|TRBV5-1|NA
TGCGCCAGCAGCTCCCGGGTAGCGGAGAACACCGGGGAGCTGTTTTTT
CASSSRVAENTGELFF
>NA|TRBJ1-1|TRBV7-9|NA
TGTGCCAGCAGCTTAGCTGACAGCCGAAATCTCTTT
CASSLADSRNLF
>NA|TRBJ1-2|TRBV14|NA
TGTGCCAGCAGCCCCCTTAGGGGCGGCTATGGCTACACCTTC
CASSPLRGGYGYTF
>NA|TRBJ2-3|TRBV6-4|NA
TGTGCCAGCAGTGACGGGGGGGCTAGCACAGATACGCAGTATTTT
CASSDGGASTDTQYF
>NA|TRBJ2-1|TRBV13|TRBD2
TGTGCCAGCAGCTTGTGGCAGCGGGGGGGAGGTGAGCAGTTCTTC
CASSLWQRGGGEQFF
>NA|TRBJ2-1|TRBV25-1|NA
TGTGCCAGCAGTGAACAGGGAAATGAGCAGTTCTTC
CASSEQGNEQFF
>NA|TRBJ1-2|TRBV30|NA
TGTGCCTGGAGTGTCAAAATGACCGGGCGGGGCTATGGCTACACCTTC
CAWSVKMTGRGYGYTF
>few|TRBJ2-1|TRBV6-5|TRBD2
TGTGCCAGCAGTAGGGAGGGCGGAGTCTACAATGAGCAGTTCTTC
CASSREGGVYNEQFF
>NA|TRBJ1-6|TRBV5-1|TRBD1
TGCGCCAGCAGTACCGGGACAGAAAATTCACCCCTCCACTTT
CASSTGTENSPLHF
>NA|TRBJ2-1|TRBV3-1/TRBV3-2|TRBD2
TGTGCCAGCAGCCTGACTAGCGGGAGCAATGAGCAGTTCTTC
CASSLTSGSNEQFF
>NA|TRBJ2-1|TRBV28|TRBD2
TGTGCCAGCAGTTTAAGCGGGGGGGCCTACAATGAGCAGTTCTTC
CASSLSGGAYNEQFF
>NA|TRBJ2-3|TRBV5-6|NA
TGTGCCAGCAGCTTGGCCCGGCAGGGGGGACGCACAGATACGCAGTATTTT
CASSLARQGGRTDTQYF
>NA|TRBJ1-4|TRBV25-1|NA
TGTGCCAGCTCGATCGGGTGGTACGAAAAACTGTTTTTT
CASSIGWYEKLFF
>NA|TRBJ2-2|TRBV7-3|TRBD2
TGTGCCAGCAGCTACACGGGACTAGCGGGAGTTACCACCGGGGAGCTGTTTTTT
CASSYTGLAGVTTGELFF
>NA|TRBJ1-2|TRBV13|NA
TGTGCCAGCAGCTTTGGCAGGGGATACTATGGCTACACCTTC
CASSFGRGYYGYTF
>NA|TRBJ2-5|TRBV5-1|TRBD2
TGCGCCAGCAGGCACACCGCCGGGACTAGGGGAGAGACCCAGTACTTC
CASRHTAGTRGETQYF
>NA|TRBJ2-5|TRBV7-8|TRBD1
TGTGCCAGCAGCTTGGCCGGGACAGGGAAAGAGACCCAGTACTTC
CASSLAGTGKETQYF
>NA|TRBJ1-6|TRBV30|TRBD1
TGTGCCTGGAGTGTACGAGGGGGCGGTTCACCCCTCCACTTT
CAWSVRGGGSPLHF
>NA|TRBJ2-5|TRBV5-1|NA
TGCGCCAGCAGCTTAACCGCAGGCGCAGGGTCGGGGACCCAGTACTTC
CASSLTAGAGSGTQYF
>NA|TRBJ1-6|TRBV12-3/TRBV12-4|NA
TGTGCCAGCAGGTCGGGGGGGTCCCTCCACTTT
CASRSGGSLHF
>NA|TRBJ1-2|TRBV28|NA
TGTGCCAGCAGTACAGGCCCGTTGGATTATACCTTC
CASSTGPLDYTF
>NA|TRBJ1-1|TRBV2|NA
TGTGCCAGCAGTGAAGTGACGACAAATGAAGCTTTCTTT
CASSEVTTNEAFF
>NA|TRBJ2-2|TRBV7-2|TRBD1
TGTGCCAGCAGAACAGGGGGGAAGAACACCGGGGAGCTGTTTTTT
CASRTGGKNTGELFF
>NA|TRBJ2-5|TRBV15|NA
TGTGCCACCAGCAGTCGGGATGAACAAGAGACCCAGTACTTC
CATSSRDEQETQYF
>NA|TRBJ1-2|TRBV19|TRBD1
TGTGCCAGTAGTCGCGGACAGGTTCCTAACTATGGCTACACCTTC
CASSRGQVPNYGYTF
>NA|TRBJ1-6|TRBV7-9|NA
TGTGCCAGCAGCCATCGCCGGGTGCCGGGAGAGAATTCACCCCTCCACTTT
CASSHRRVPGENSPLHF
>NA|TRBJ1-5|TRBV24-1|NA
TGTGCCACCAGTGTTAGACACCTCAATCAGCCCCAGCATTTT
CATSVRHLNQPQHF